A selection of T cell receptor beta chains follows, all from one sample in a study of blood T cell repertoires in COVID-19. Produced via immunoSEQ multiplex PCR; TCRdb's table is partial and in-frame only. The repertoire includes tens of thousands of clones, 70% to 90% of them detected once, and 18% sits in the top ten. The sequencing input was peripheral blood. The source of these receptors is a woman aged 55-69 years with acute or convalescent COVID-19. CDR3s include the opening cysteine and the closing phenylalanine or tryptophan. D genes are given only for firm matches. The size of a clone is reported for some rows only, either as once, few or many, or as a class for expanded clones.

d_gene: TRBD1; v_gene: TRBV29-1; j_gene: TRBJ1-1; abundance: few; CDR3nt: TGCAGCGCCGAACTAACCGGGACAGGTGAAGCTTTCTTT; CDR3aa: CSAELTGTGEAFF
d_gene: -; v_gene: TRBV5-1; j_gene: TRBJ2-2; abundance: -; CDR3nt: TGCGCCAGCAGCCCCCAGGGGAGCACCGGGGAGCTGTTTTTT; CDR3aa: CASSPQGSTGELFF
d_gene: TRBD1; v_gene: TRBV28; j_gene: TRBJ1-2; abundance: -; CDR3nt: TGTGCCAGCAGTTTACTTCAGGGGGCGGGAAACTATGGCTACACCTTC; CDR3aa: CASSLLQGAGNYGYTF
d_gene: TRBD1; v_gene: TRBV7-2; j_gene: TRBJ2-1; abundance: -; CDR3nt: TGTGCCAGCAGCTATGGTGGGACAGGGAGGTTCGATGAGCAGTTCTTC; CDR3aa: CASSYGGTGRFDEQFF
d_gene: TRBD1; v_gene: TRBV5-6; j_gene: TRBJ2-2; abundance: few; CDR3nt: TGTGCCAGCCTGGGACAGTGGAACACCGGGGAGCTGTTTTTT; CDR3aa: CASLGQWNTGELFF
d_gene: TRBD1; v_gene: TRBV6-6; j_gene: TRBJ1-1; abundance: -; CDR3nt: TGTGCCAGCAGTTACTCGGACAGGGGAAACACTGAAGCTTTCTTT; CDR3aa: CASSYSDRGNTEAFF
d_gene: TRBD1; v_gene: TRBV10-1; j_gene: TRBJ1-4; abundance: -; CDR3nt: TGCGCCAGCAGTGAGTCGGGACAGGGGGCTGAAAAACTGTTTTTT; CDR3aa: CASSESGQGAEKLFF
d_gene: -; v_gene: TRBV4-3; j_gene: TRBJ1-1; abundance: once; CDR3nt: TGCGCCAGCAGCCAGTACCAGGGGCTTGACACTGAAGCTTTCTTT; CDR3aa: CASSQYQGLDTEAFF
d_gene: TRBD1; v_gene: TRBV7-9; j_gene: TRBJ1-3; abundance: -; CDR3nt: TGTGCCAGCAGCCTGGGACAGGGGAACTCTGGAAACACCATATATTTT; CDR3aa: CASSLGQGNSGNTIYF
d_gene: TRBD1; v_gene: TRBV5-1; j_gene: TRBJ1-2; abundance: -; CDR3nt: TGCGCCAGCAGCTTAGGGGAGACAGGGCATCGAGGCTACACCTTC; CDR3aa: CASSLGETGHRGYTF
d_gene: -; v_gene: TRBV3-1/TRBV3-2; j_gene: TRBJ1-3; abundance: -; CDR3nt: TGTGCCAGCAGCCTAGGACTTCAAAACACCATATATTTT; CDR3aa: CASSLGLQNTIYF
d_gene: -; v_gene: TRBV11-2; j_gene: TRBJ1-5; abundance: -; CDR3nt: TGTGCCAGCAGCTTAACAAATACAGGTCAGCCCCAGCATTTT; CDR3aa: CASSLTNTGQPQHF
d_gene: TRBD2; v_gene: TRBV4-2; j_gene: TRBJ2-1; abundance: few; CDR3nt: TGTGCCAGCATCGGGACTAGCGGAAACAATGAGCAGTTCTTC; CDR3aa: CASIGTSGNNEQFF
d_gene: TRBD1; v_gene: TRBV11-2; j_gene: TRBJ2-6; abundance: -; CDR3nt: TGTGCCAGCAGCCGGACAGGACGCGCTGGGGCCAACGTCCTGACTTTC; CDR3aa: CASSRTGRAGANVLTF
d_gene: TRBD1; v_gene: TRBV7-8; j_gene: TRBJ2-5; abundance: -; CDR3nt: TGTGCCAGCAGCTTAGCACCGGGGGGACAGGGAGAGACCCAGTACTTC; CDR3aa: CASSLAPGGQGETQYF
d_gene: -; v_gene: TRBV24-1; j_gene: TRBJ2-5; abundance: once; CDR3nt: TGTGCCACCAGTGACCCCGGGTTACAGGTGGGGGGGCACCAAGAGACCCAGTACTTC; CDR3aa: CATSDPGLQVGGHQETQYF
d_gene: TRBD1; v_gene: TRBV2; j_gene: TRBJ2-1; abundance: -; CDR3nt: TGTGCCAGCAGTGACAGGGGGAACGAGCAGTTCTTC; CDR3aa: CASSDRGNEQFF
d_gene: TRBD1; v_gene: TRBV7-2; j_gene: TRBJ1-1; abundance: few; CDR3nt: TGTGCCAGCAGCTCCTACCTAAAGCCGGGACAGTCGAACACTGAAGCTTTCTTT; CDR3aa: CASSSYLKPGQSNTEAFF
d_gene: TRBD1; v_gene: TRBV30; j_gene: TRBJ1-2; abundance: -; CDR3nt: TGTGCCTGGAGTACCTGGACAGGGGGCATTACTTATGGCTACACCTTC; CDR3aa: CAWSTWTGGITYGYTF
d_gene: -; v_gene: TRBV30; j_gene: TRBJ1-4; abundance: few; CDR3nt: TGTGCCTGGACGGGGGTTACTAATGAAAAACTGTTTTTT; CDR3aa: CAWTGVTNEKLFF
d_gene: -; v_gene: TRBV28; j_gene: TRBJ1-1; abundance: -; CDR3nt: TGTGCCAGCAGTTTAGGCTCGGGGGGCACTGAAGCTTTCTTT; CDR3aa: CASSLGSGGTEAFF
d_gene: TRBD1; v_gene: TRBV11-2; j_gene: TRBJ2-5; abundance: -; CDR3nt: TGTGCCAGCAGCTTATGGCAGACAGGGGGCTCAGAGACCCAGTACTTC; CDR3aa: CASSLWQTGGSETQYF
d_gene: TRBD1; v_gene: TRBV5-1; j_gene: TRBJ2-2; abundance: -; CDR3nt: TGCGCCAGCAGCTTGTCACAGGGGTCTGGCTTGAACACCGGGGAGCTGTTTTTT; CDR3aa: CASSLSQGSGLNTGELFF
d_gene: TRBD1; v_gene: TRBV5-1; j_gene: TRBJ1-2; abundance: -; CDR3nt: TGCGCCAGCAGCTTAGGACAGGCGGATGGCTACACCTTC; CDR3aa: CASSLGQADGYTF
d_gene: TRBD1; v_gene: TRBV5-1; j_gene: TRBJ2-5; abundance: -; CDR3nt: TGCGCCAGCAGCGGGGGGACAGGGCAGGAGACCCAGTACTTC; CDR3aa: CASSGGTGQETQYF
d_gene: -; v_gene: TRBV6-5; j_gene: TRBJ1-2; abundance: -; CDR3nt: TGTGCCAGCAGCCAATTAGCAGCGAAGGCCTATGGCTACACCTTC; CDR3aa: CASSQLAAKAYGYTF
d_gene: -; v_gene: TRBV5-4; j_gene: TRBJ2-3; abundance: -; CDR3nt: TGTGCCAGCAGCTCCCTCGTACGGACAGATACGCAGTATTTT; CDR3aa: CASSSLVRTDTQYF
d_gene: -; v_gene: TRBV27; j_gene: TRBJ1-2; abundance: -; CDR3nt: TGTGCCAGCAGAAAACAGGGCAGCTATGGCTACACCTTC; CDR3aa: CASRKQGSYGYTF
d_gene: -; v_gene: TRBV15; j_gene: TRBJ2-3; abundance: -; CDR3nt: TGTGCCACCAGCAGAGACCTAGCAAGAGGCACAGATACGCAGTATTTT; CDR3aa: CATSRDLARGTDTQYF
d_gene: -; v_gene: TRBV20-1; j_gene: TRBJ1-5; abundance: -; CDR3nt: TGCAGTGCTAGTAGTGGTCAGTTCAATCAGCCCCAGCATTTT; CDR3aa: CSASSGQFNQPQHF